Listed here are 32 T cell receptor beta chains from one sample, sequenced in a study of T cell repertoires in cytomegalovirus infection. TCRdb reprocessed the reads via MiXCR and lists one record per CDR3 protein. The sample has 510,000 or so distinct CDR3 sequences; about 25% are singletons. The sample was PBMCs. The receptors shown here come from a human donor in good health (CMV status not recorded). Some clones in this sample may be carry-over from other donors' samples.

CDR3 in amino acids: CASGRTSGRNEQFF. CDR3 DNA: TGTGCCAGCGGAAGGACTAGCGGGAGGAATGAGCAGTTCTTC. The chain combines TRBV11-3 with TRBJ2-1; TRBD2 matches at 14 bases. The CDR3 contains 14 residues. In germline, CDR1 is SGHNT, CDR2 YENEEA. V lost 8 bases, J lost 7 bases, and 4 bases stayed unmatched.

The chain uses TRBV4-1 and TRBJ2-5, with 7 bases aligning to TRBD2. The CDR3 loop spans 17 amino acids. Trimming removed 3 bases from V and 3 bases from J; junction bases left unmatched: 13. Germline CDR1 MGHRA, CDR2 YSYEKL. The DNA for the CDR3 is TGCGCCAGCAGCCAGCCCGGGACTAACCCGCTAGAAGAGACCCAGTACTTC. Residues: CASSQPGTNPLEETQYF.

V and J are TRBV6-2 or TRBV6-3 and TRBJ2-7; 7 bases map to TRBD2. Trimming cost V 6 bases and J 4 bases; bases outside gene matches: 9. Per the germline V gene, CDR1 is MNHEY and CDR2 is SVGEGT. The CDR3 runs 14 residues. The CDR3 DNA follows: TGTGCCAGCAGCGGACCGGGACTACCTTACGAGCAGTACGTC. Amino acid sequence: CASSGPGLPYEQYV.

This clonotype has a count of ten or more. The chain carries TRBV7-8 and TRBJ1-6; D might be TRBD1 (5 bases). Germline V CDR1 and CDR2: SGHVS, FQNEAQ. Trimming removed 5 bases at V and 9 bases at J, with 20 bases between. The CDR3 loop spans 16 amino acids. In DNA form, the CDR3 reads TGTGCCAGCAGCCCCCCCCGGGACTTTTGGGGTTCACCCCTCCACTTT. Translation: CASSPPRDFWGSPLHF.

This rearrangement joins TRBV27 to TRBJ2-4; D may be TRBD2 (5 bases). The germline V gene has CDR1 MNHEY and CDR2 SMNVEV (reference sequence). CDR3 length equals 14 residues. The ends were cut back, 5 bases at V and 3 bases at J, with 11 bases in the middle. DNA of the CDR3: TGTGCCAGCAGTGCCCGGGATGGCAAAAACATTCAGTACTTC. Residues: CASSARDGKNIQYF.

V gene TRBV19 combines with J gene TRBJ2-5; 7 bases agree with TRBD1. CDR1 is LNHDA, CDR2 SQIVND, per germline (reference sequence). V lost 9 bases to trimming and J lost 5 bases; unmatched junction nucleotides: 6. The CDR3 loop spans 12 amino acids. This CDR3 reads CASRSRGETQYF. In DNA form, the CDR3 reads TGTGCCAGCAGAAGCAGGGGGGAGACCCAGTACTTC.

The chain has TRBV4-3 and TRBJ2-5; 7 nucleotides agree with TRBD2. The V and J ends lost 5 bases and 1 base, in that order; junction bases with no gene match: 10. This CDR3 contains 16 residues. Germline assignment: CDR1 LGHNA and CDR2 YSLEER. This chain's CDR3 is CASSFGESGAQETQYF. CDR3 DNA sequence: TGCGCCAGCAGCTTCGGAGAGAGCGGGGCCCAAGAGACCCAGTACTTC.

V is TRBV2 and J is TRBJ2-7, with unresolved D. The V end was cut by 6 bases, the J end by 1 base, with 16 bases between. Germline values: CDR1 SNHLY, CDR2 FYNNEI. The CDR3 consists of 15 residues. The CDR3 here is CASRTPSVISYEQYF. DNA for the CDR3: TGTGCCAGCAGGACCCCCAGTGTTATTTCCTACGAGCAGTACTTC.

The V and J genes are TRBV5-1 and TRBJ2-6, with 8 bases matching TRBD1. Germline V gene sequence: CDR1 SGHRS, CDR2 YFSETQ. The CDR3 runs 17 residues. Germline trimming cut 6 bases from V and 0 bases from J; bases unmatched to any gene: 8. The CDR3 region is CASNGDRRDSGANVLTF. Here the CDR3 DNA reads TGCGCCAGCAATGGGGACAGGAGGGACTCTGGGGCCAACGTCCTGACTTTC.

This clonotype showed up just a few times. The V gene is TRBV7-2, the J gene TRBJ1-2; unclear D gene. V shed 3 bases and J shed 9 bases, with 11 bases lying between them. This CDR3 is 12 amino acids long. CDR1 is SGHTA, CDR2 FQGNSA, per germline. In DNA, the CDR3 is TGTGCCAGCAGCTTCCATATCAGAAGCTACACCTTC. It codes for CASSFHIRSYTF. Complete variable domain (other parts from reference TRBV7-2 and TRBJ1-2): GAGVSQSPSNKVTEKGKDVELRCDPISGHTALYWYRQSLGQGLEFLIYFQGNSAPDKSGLPSDRFSAERTGGSVSTLTIQRTQQEDSAVYLCASSFHIRSYTFGSGTRLTVV.

The rearrangement links TRBV6-2 or TRBV6-3 to TRBJ2-7; maybe TRBD2 (5 bases). Trimming pared 4 bases from V and 4 bases from J, leaving 8 bases between. Germline assignment: CDR1 MNHEY and CDR2 SVGEGT. The CDR3 has 12 amino acids. CDR3 sequence: CASSSGLYEQYV. DNA for the CDR3: TGTGCCAGCAGTTCCGGACTTTACGAGCAGTACGTC.

This clonotype was found once. A read error is possible here, since a much larger clone lies one base away. The gene calls are TRBV7-9 and TRBJ1-3; D possibly corresponds to TRBD1 (6 bases). The germline CDR1 and CDR2 sequences are SEHNR and FQNEAQ (reference sequence). CDR3 size: 17 residues. CDR3 sequence: CVSSPIPGQLPGNTIYF. In DNA form, the CDR3 reads TGTGTCAGCAGCCCAATCCCAGGACAGCTCCCCGGAAACACCATATATTTT.

This clonotype occurred many times. This sequence joins TRBV7-2 and TRBJ2-1; 12 positions match TRBD2. This CDR3 comprises 18 residues. The V gene end was trimmed by 1 base and the J gene end by 9 bases; junction bases not matched to a gene: 13. Germline V gene lookup returns CDR1 SGHTA and CDR2 FQGNSA. CDR3 residues: CASSLESPTSGSFAEQFF. For the CDR3, the DNA is TGTGCCAGCAGCTTAGAGAGCCCGACTAGCGGGAGCTTCGCTGAGCAGTTCTTC.

The chain couples TRBV19 to TRBJ1-1; perhaps TRBD1 as D (6 bases). The CDR3 has 13 residues. Deletions cut 10 bases from V and 1 base from J, with 13 bases between. CDR1 is LNHDA and CDR2 is SQIVND in the germline V gene (reference sequence). As DNA, the CDR3 is TGTGCCACCCGACAGGAATGGAACACTGAAGCTTTCTTT. Translation: CATRQEWNTEAFF.

At least ten counts were recorded for this clonotype. The chain couples TRBV7-2 to TRBJ2-7; D is unclear. Germline V gives CDR1 SGHTA, CDR2 FQGNSA. This CDR3 has 11 residues. V was trimmed by 5 bases and J by 4 bases, leaving 6 bases between them. CDR3 sequence reads: CASSVKYEQYF. The CDR3 nucleotides read TGTGCCAGCAGCGTCAAGTACGAGCAGTACTTC.

The chain employs TRBV7-8 and TRBJ2-7; 7 positions agree with TRBD1. The germline gives CDR1 SGHVS, CDR2 FQNEAQ. The CDR3 has 15 amino acids. J lost 1 base, V lost 1 base, and 4 bases had no gene match. CDR3 bases: TGTGCCAGCAGCTTAGAAGGGGGCGCTTCCTACGAGCAGTACGTC. This codes for CASSLEGGASYEQYV.

This clonotype occurred a few times. Its ends do not fully match the called genes, so a read error is possible. The V call is TRBV7-7, the J call TRBJ2-1; D may be TRBD2 (6 bases). Germline V CDR1 and CDR2: SSHAT, FNYEAQ (reference sequence). This CDR3 comprises 17 residues. The CDR3 reads CASSPLLSGSSYNEQFF. For the CDR3, the DNA is TGTGCTAGCAGCCCCCTACTTAGCGGAAGCTCCTACAATGAGCAGTTCTTC.

The chain combines TRBV12-3 or TRBV12-4 with TRBJ1-1; TRBD1 matches at 11 bases. This CDR3 region has 17 residues. V dropped 5 bases and J dropped 2; count of bases not matched to a gene: 10. For the CDR3, the DNA is TGTGCCAGCAGTCAAGGGACAGGGGGACCGCTTAACACTGAAGCTTTCTTT. Translation gives CASSQGTGGPLNTEAFF.

The chain employs TRBV12-3 or TRBV12-4 and TRBJ1-2; D is uncertain. Trimming left V 1 base short and J 6 bases short, with 3 bases between. The CDR3 sequence is 11 residues long. This CDR3 reads CASSLGDGYTF. Here the CDR3 DNA reads TGTGCCAGCAGTTTAGGGGATGGCTACACCTTC.

This chain uses TRBV12-3 or TRBV12-4 with TRBJ1-4; possible D gene TRBD1, 5 bases. The CDR3 runs to 13 residues. Between the trimmed V and J ends, which lost 11 bases and 7 bases, there was a span of 17 bases. This CDR3 reads CASRRGVAEKLFF. The CDR3 region has the DNA TGTGCCTCCCGGCGGGGGGTCGCTGAAAAACTGTTTTTT.

A note on this clonotype: In this CDR3 the conserved last residue, phenylalanine or tryptophan, is missing, so a read error is likely. The gene calls are TRBV2 and TRBJ2-1; TRBD2 agrees at 11 bases. With 7 bases clipped from V and 7 bases from J, the junction kept 6 bases outside the gene matches. Germline CDR1 and CDR2: SNHLY and FYNNEI. CDR3 length: 14 residues. CDR3 loop: CASTIAGGPNEQFS. In DNA form, the CDR3 reads TGTGCCAGCACAATAGCGGGAGGGCCAAATGAGCAGTTCTCC.

The chain combines TRBV6-6 with TRBJ2-7; D call uncertain. Germline-derived CDR1 and CDR2 are MNHNY and SVGAGI (reference sequence). There are 14 residues in the CDR3. Trimming stripped 6 bases from V and 1 base from J, with 13 bases between. The CDR3 loop reads CASSDHSRSYEQYV. CDR3 nucleotide sequence: TGTGCCAGCAGCGACCATTCGCGTTCCTACGAGCAGTACGTC.

This clonotype was picked up a small number of times. J is TRBJ2-5 and V is TRBV7-9, with D tentatively TRBD2 (5 bases). The CDR3 covers 14 residues. Germline values: CDR1 SEHNR, CDR2 FQNEAQ (reference sequence). V was pared by 5 bases and J by 2 bases, with 12 bases between. CDR3 nucleotides: TGTGCCAGCAGCCGTAGCGAGAAACAAGAGACCCAGTACTTC. Translation: CASSRSEKQETQYF.

The chain has TRBV6-6 and TRBJ2-5; 8 bases line up with TRBD2. The V and J ends lost 6 bases and 5 bases, in that order; junction bases with no gene match: 5. The CDR3 consists of 13 residues. Germline CDR1 MNHNY, CDR2 SVGAGI (reference sequence). CDR3 sequence reads: CASRSGGGETQYF. CDR3 DNA: TGTGCCAGCAGAAGCGGGGGCGGTGAGACCCAGTACTTC.

This clonotype appeared a few times. V and J are TRBV4-2 and TRBJ2-5, with 7 bases lining up with TRBD1. The CDR3 runs 14 residues. The V gene end was trimmed by 3 bases and the J gene end by 0 bases; junction bases not matched to a gene: 1. Germline V gene lookup returns CDR1 LGHNA and CDR2 YNFKEQ. The CDR3 loop is CASSQGQHQETQYF. The CDR3 bases are TGTGCCAGCAGCCAGGGACAGCACCAAGAGACCCAGTACTTC.

This clonotype was observed a handful of times. The V call is TRBV6-6, the J call TRBJ2-1; 8 bases are shared with TRBD2. The CDR3 sequence is 17 residues long. CDR1 and CDR2 from the germline V gene are MNHNY and SVGAGI (reference sequence). V lost 5 bases to trimming and J lost 8 bases; unmatched junction nucleotides: 17. CDR3 bases: TGTGCCAGCAGTACACATAATAGCGGGAACTGGGGGGATGAGCAGTTCTTC. It codes for CASSTHNSGNWGDEQFF.

The sample holds a few counts of this clonotype. The chain joins TRBV4-1 to TRBJ2-2; D gene ambiguous. Trimming took off 4 bases at V and 1 base at J, with 7 bases between the two ends. This CDR3 has 14 residues. Germline values: CDR1 MGHRA, CDR2 YSYEKL. Written as DNA, the CDR3 is TGCGCCAGCAGCCGGGCGGAGAACACCGGGGAGCTGTTTTTT. This sequence encodes CASSRAENTGELFF.

A few counts support this clonotype. The chain employs TRBV6-6 and TRBJ1-4; TRBD1 agrees at 7 bases. J gave up 5 bases and V 6 bases, and 9 bases lay outside the gene matches. Germline V lookup: CDR1 MNHNY, CDR2 SVGAGI (reference sequence). The CDR3 has 15 amino acids. CDR3 protein: CASREGQHANEKLFF. The CDR3 nucleotides read TGTGCCAGCAGGGAGGGACAGCACGCCAATGAAAAACTGTTTTTT.

This clonotype was counted a few times. V gene TRBV5-5 combines with J gene TRBJ2-1, with TRBD2 matching 12 bases. This CDR3 is 16 amino acids long. Looked up from germline, CDR1 is SGHKS and CDR2 is YYEKEE (reference sequence). Trimming at V came to 0 bases and at J to 8 bases, leaving 6 bases not matched to a gene. The CDR3 here is CASSLDPSGRVYEQFF. CDR3 bases: TGTGCCAGCAGCTTGGACCCTAGCGGGAGGGTCTATGAGCAGTTCTTC.

The chain links TRBV10-3 to TRBJ1-1; D not resolved. The CDR3 consists of 15 residues. Trimming stripped 6 bases from V and 2 bases from J, with 16 bases between. Germline V lookup: CDR1 ENHRY, CDR2 SYGVKD. CDR3 in DNA: TGTGCCATCAGGGGCGGCGAAAAGGCTAACACTGAAGCTTTCTTT. Amino acid sequence: CAIRGGEKANTEAFF.

This clonotype was seen more than once but under ten times. The chain employs TRBV27 and TRBJ1-2; D uncertain. Looked up from germline, CDR1 is MNHEY and CDR2 is SMNVEV (reference sequence). Trimming took off 4 bases at V and 0 bases at J, with 12 bases between the two ends. CDR3 length equals 15 residues. The CDR3 region has the DNA TGTGCCAGCAGTTCCCCTGGGGAGGCTAACTATGGCTACACCTTC. Encoded protein: CASSSPGEANYGYTF.

A note on this clonotype: The conserved phenylalanine or tryptophan normally closing the CDR3 is absent here, so this likely arose from a read error. The genes are TRBV6-1 and TRBJ2-5; TRBD2 agrees at 8 bases. Germline CDR1 is MNHNS and CDR2 is SASEGT. After removal of 6 bases from V and 5 bases from J, the junction contained 11 bases not matched to a gene. The CDR3 consists of 15 residues. The CDR3 DNA sequence: TGTGCCAGCAGCAACCGGGAGGGACGTTACGAGACCCAGTACCTC. The encoded protein is CASSNREGRYETQYL.